The clone carrying this T cell receptor (beta chain) occurred many times. Antigen: not known. TCR beta CDR3 regions were amplified from RNA transcripts. Using the HTBI primer set, a first-round RT-PCR was run on the TCR CDR3. TCRdb passed the multiplex PCR reads through MiXCR, listing each CDR3 protein once. The sample has a few hundred thousand distinct CDR3 sequences, more than 12% seen once. Graves' hyperthyroidism was deemed stable absent ophthalmopathy progression within 18 months. The record originates from a study of T cells in Graves' hyperthyroidism and ophthalmopathy. Findings of the study overall: Also found in blood were most expanded thyroid clonotypes above 0.001.

CDR1 is SNHLY and CDR2 is FYNNEI in the germline V gene. This CDR3 is 13 amino acids long. With 7 bases removed from V and 6 bases from J, the gap between germline ends came to 13 bases. The gene calls are TRBV2 and TRBJ2-1, with D possibly TRBD1 on 6 matching bases. This clonotype was sampled from a woman aged 25-40 years with Graves' hyperthyroidism. The sample taken for sequencing was blood. As DNA, the CDR3 is TGTGCCAGCAAACCGGACAGACCCAATGAGCAGTTCTTC. Translating gives CASKPDRPNEQFF.